This TCR beta chain emerged from a study of T-cell memory formation after mild COVID-19 (dated by TCRdb to 2020 to 2023). General notes on the study: TCR sequence clusters from the two donors were largely donor specific. The cohort was made up of two young adult volunteers, one female and one male, who were previously healthy. T-cell clones expanding and contracting after mild COVID-19 in a couple of donors were tracked by longitudinal TCRalpha and TCRbeta repertoire sequencing.

By share, this clonotype ranks as medium-sized (0.01 to 0.1%). Which antigen it targets is not known. The sample holds no much larger clone one base away, and base qualities are not on file. Paper-wide results and their limitations: SARS-CoV-2 specificity was not confirmed for the second-wave clones peaking on day 37. Contracting CD4+ clones turned up mainly in the CM and EM memory subsets, whereas EMRA was where CD8+ clones were enriched. Only two mild cases were covered by the study, and larger cohorts that include severe cases with pre-infection samples were considered necessary. From day 15 to 85, contracting clones showed balanced CD4/CD8 phenotypes, whereas a second wave of clones that expanded from day 15 to 37 leaned towards CD4+. Some responding clones were detected in pre-infection memory, suggesting pre-existing cross-reactive memory T cells joined the SARS-CoV-2 response.

Ficoll-Paque density gradient centrifugation was used to isolate PBMCs. The cysteine opens and the phenylalanine closes a CDR3 of 14 amino acids. Kept here is only the CDR3 DNA, which spans 42 bases and is read in frame from base 1. CDR1 LGHNA and CDR2 YNFKEQ are derived from the germline V gene. V loses 1 base at its end and J loses 2 bases; junction bases beyond the gene matches: 1. Data came from an Illumina NovaSeq 6000. Using 5'RACE with constant-segment primers, TCRalpha and TCRbeta cDNA libraries were constructed, with sample barcodes and unique molecular identifiers added in the process. Trizol reagent was used to extract RNA from every sample. Library amplification was performed in two PCR steps, and a second sample barcode and Illumina TruSeq adapters were introduced in the second step. Sequencing of libraries was performed on an Illumina NovaSeq with 2 x 150 bp paired-end reads. For the original study's pipeline: Demultiplexing of reads and collapsing into UMI-guided consensus sequences were performed with migec v1.2.7. With mixcr v2.1.11, UMI consensuses were aligned to TRA and TRB V and J templates and assembled into clonotypes. Clonotypes were classified as expanded or contracted when called significant by both edgeR and NoisET, with noise models trained on biological replicates. For edgeR calls, a false discovery rate-adjusted p below 0.01 and a log2 fold-change threshold of 1 were applied. As an exploratory analysis of dynamics, PCA with hierarchical clustering was applied to max-normalized trajectories of the 1000 most abundant clonotypes. Each responding clone was given a CD4 or CD8 phenotype based on the CD4+ and CD8+ repertoires, which had been sequenced separately. The raw public data were reprocessed by TCRdb itself: fastp quality trimming at Q25, MiXCR clonotype calling, in-frame beta chains only. Every entry covers one CDR3 protein and lists the most common genes and DNA from its rows. TCRdb assigned the V and J calls; the authors' analysis was not used. The sample has approximately 300,000 distinct CDR3 sequences on record, roughly 8.2% of them singletons. Around a fifth of the sample comes from the top ten.

The sample consisted of PBMCs or a T cell subset sorted from them (not recorded which). Recombination linked TRBV4-2 to TRBJ2-5; 7 nucleotides in the junction match TRBD2. The receptor comes from a man younger than 35 who had mild COVID-19 (a few samples of this study predate the infection). The sample titles of this study are shuffled in the database, so cell type and time point are left out; the donor was told from shared clones. This receptor has the CDR3 CASSQGLAQETQYF. Here is the DNA: TGTGCCAGCAGCCAAGGACTAGCTCAAGAGACCCAGTACTTC.